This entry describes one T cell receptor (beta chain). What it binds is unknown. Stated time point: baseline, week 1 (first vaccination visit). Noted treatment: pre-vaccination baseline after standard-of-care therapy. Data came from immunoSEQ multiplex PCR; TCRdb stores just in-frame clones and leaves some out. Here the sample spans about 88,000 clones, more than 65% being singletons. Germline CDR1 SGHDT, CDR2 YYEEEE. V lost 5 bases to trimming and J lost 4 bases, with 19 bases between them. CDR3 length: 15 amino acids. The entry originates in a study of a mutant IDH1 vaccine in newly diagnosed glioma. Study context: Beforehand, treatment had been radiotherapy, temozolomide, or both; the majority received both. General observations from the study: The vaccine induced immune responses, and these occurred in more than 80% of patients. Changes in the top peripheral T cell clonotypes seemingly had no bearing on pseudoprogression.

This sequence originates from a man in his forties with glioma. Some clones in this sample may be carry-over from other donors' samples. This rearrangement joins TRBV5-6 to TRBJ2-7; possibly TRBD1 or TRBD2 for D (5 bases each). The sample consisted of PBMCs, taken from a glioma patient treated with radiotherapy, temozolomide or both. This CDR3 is CASSLTGPSQYEQYF. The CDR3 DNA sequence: TGTGCCAGCAGTCTCACGGGGCCTTCGCAATACGAGCAGTACTTC.